These 26 T cell receptor beta chains were all obtained from the same sample, sequenced in a study of cytomegalovirus exposure and HLA in healthy donors. The method was immunoSEQ multiplex PCR; TCRdb's version includes in-frame clones alone and lacks a portion of them. The sample consists of about 110,000 clones, approximately 85% of them appearing once. Specimen: PBMCs. Receptor source: a woman aged 18 to 35 in good health and CMV-seronegative.

The rearrangement uses TRBV6-5 and TRBJ2-3, with D perhaps TRBD2 (6 bases). The V gene's germline CDR1 is MNHEY and CDR2 SVGAGI. V shed 2 bases and J shed 1 base, with 13 bases lying between them. The CDR3 totals 16 residues. In DNA form, the CDR3 reads TGTGCCAGCAGTTACGGGCCAGGAGGGGGCACAGATACGCAGTATTTT. The encoded protein is CASSYGPGGGTDTQYF.

CDR3 DNA: TGTGCCAGCAGCTTATGGGGACAGGGGACCTATAATTCACCCCTCCACTTT. Amino acids: CASSLWGQGTYNSPLHF. The V call is TRBV13, the J call TRBJ1-6; TRBD1 matches 10 bases. CDR1 and CDR2 from the germline V gene are PRHDT and FYEKMQ (reference sequence). The J segment lost 2 bases and the V segment lost 2 bases, leaving 3 bases of the junction unmatched. This CDR3 spans 17 amino acids.

The chain couples TRBV4-1 to TRBJ2-1; D unresolved. V lost 0 bases, J lost 6 bases, and 21 bases lay in between. The CDR3 consists of 18 residues. CDR1 MGHRA and CDR2 YSYEKL come from the germline V gene. CDR3 protein: CASSQDQLRLLGSNEQFF. DNA for the CDR3: TGCGCCAGCAGCCAAGATCAATTGAGACTCCTCGGATCCAATGAGCAGTTCTTC.

V gene TRBV6-1 combines with J gene TRBJ2-7, with D perhaps matching TRBD1 (6 bases). Trimming pared 6 bases from V and 5 bases from J, leaving 14 bases between. The CDR3 length is 13 residues. From germline, CDR1 is MNHNS and CDR2 SASEGT. CDR3 region: CASRPNSGDEQYF. DNA of the CDR3: TGTGCCAGCAGGCCAAATTCAGGGGACGAGCAGTACTTC.

This sequence joins TRBV30 and TRBJ1-2, with a tentative D call TRBD1 (5 bases). The CDR3 runs 12 residues. Germline CDR1 reads GTSNPN; CDR2 reads SVGIG (reference sequence). V lost 0 bases and J lost 4, with 6 bases in between. The CDR3 DNA sequence: TGTGCCTGGAGTGTAACAGGCTATGGCTACACCTTC. Its translation is CAWSVTGYGYTF.

The chain combines TRBV30 with TRBJ2-7; a weak D match, TRBD2 (5 bases). The V end was cut by 1 base, the J end by 6 bases, with 10 bases between. This CDR3 has 12 amino acids. CDR1 GTSNPN and CDR2 SVGIG come from the germline V gene (reference sequence). DNA of the CDR3: TGTGCCTGGAGTGGGATAGGGAGCGAGCAGTACTTC. This gives the protein CAWSGIGSEQYF.

This clone has a single count. The J gene is TRBJ2-6, the V gene TRBV4-1; D remains unclear. Germline-derived CDR1 and CDR2 are MGHRA and YSYEKL. V lost 1 base, J lost 0 bases, and 7 bases lay in between. The CDR3 consists of 16 residues. CDR3 DNA: TGCGCCAGCAGCCAAGCAACTGTCTCTGGGGCCAACGTCCTGACTTTC. Translation gives CASSQATVSGANVLTF.

V usage is TRBV7-3 and J usage is TRBJ1-1, with a tentative D call TRBD1 (5 bases). Trimming pared 4 bases from V and 4 bases from J, leaving 16 bases between. Germline V gives CDR1 SGHTA, CDR2 FQGTGA. This CDR3 spans 15 amino acids. The CDR3 is CASSSQGGGITEAFF. DNA for the CDR3: TGTGCCAGCAGCTCCCAGGGCGGAGGGATCACTGAAGCTTTCTTT. Based on the CDR3 plus reference TRBV7-3 and TRBJ1-1, the full variable domain is GAGVSQTPSNKVTEKGKYVELRCDPISGHTALYWYRQSLGQGPEFLIYFQGTGAADDSGLPNDRFFAVRPEGSVSTLKIQRTERGDSAVYLCASSSQGGGITEAFFGQGTRLTVV.

This sequence joins TRBV6-5 and TRBJ2-3, with TRBD2 as a possible D gene (6 bases). Trimming removed 8 bases at V and 0 bases at J, with 9 bases between. The germline V gene encodes CDR1 MNHEY and CDR2 SVGAGI. The CDR3 is 13 amino acids. In DNA form, the CDR3 reads TGTGCCAGCGCGGGGTCTAGCACAGATACGCAGTATTTT. Translated, it gives CASAGSSTDTQYF.

The chain joins TRBV4-2 to TRBJ1-2; 10 bases are shared with TRBD1. V lost 2 bases and J lost 8; bases outside the gene matches: 11. This CDR3 contains 16 residues. The germline CDR1 and CDR2 sequences are LGHNA and YNFKEQ. For the CDR3, the DNA is TGTGCCAGCAGCCAAAGGGGACAGGGGCACGAAGAGGGCTACACCTTC. As protein: CASSQRGQGHEEGYTF.

The V call is TRBV5-4, the J call TRBJ2-3; D unresolved. V was pared by 0 bases and J by 0 bases, with 5 bases between. Germline V CDR1 and CDR2: SGHNT, YYREEE (reference sequence). The CDR3 sequence is 14 residues long. CDR3 bases: TGTGCCAGCAGCTTGGCCTACAGCACAGATACGCAGTATTTT. This translates into CASSLAYSTDTQYF.

CDR3 DNA sequence: TGTGCCATCAGTGACGGGACAGGGGGCGCCGTCACTGAAGCTTTCTTT. Translation: CAISDGTGGAVTEAFF. The chain has TRBV10-3 and TRBJ1-1, with 12 bases fitting TRBD1. The CDR3 runs to 16 residues. Germline V gene sequence: CDR1 ENHRY, CDR2 SYGVKD. J gave up 4 bases and V 3 bases, and 6 bases lay outside the gene matches.

V is TRBV2 and J is TRBJ1-2; D is uncertain. V was trimmed by 8 bases and J by 7 bases, leaving 8 bases between them. Germline assignment: CDR1 SNHLY and CDR2 FYNNEI. The CDR3 contains 10 residues. The CDR3 DNA reads as TGTGCCAGCGCCTATGGTGGCTACACCTTC. Its translation: CASAYGGYTF.

The rearrangement links TRBV27 to TRBJ2-3; 7 bases align to TRBD1. CDR3 length: 14 residues. Germline lookup yields CDR1 MNHEY and CDR2 SMNVEV (reference sequence). V lost 4 bases, J lost 3 bases, and 4 bases stayed unmatched. In DNA form, the CDR3 reads TGTGCCAGCAGTTGGAGACAGGGTACAGATACGCAGTATTTT. Its translation: CASSWRQGTDTQYF.

The chain uses TRBV9 and TRBJ2-4, with D tentatively TRBD2 (6 bases). This CDR3 is built from 13 residues. CDR1 SGDLS and CDR2 YYNGEE come from the germline V gene. Trimming removed 3 bases from V and 8 bases from J, with 12 bases in between. CDR3 in DNA: TGTGCCAGCAGCGGAGGGACTCGAGACATTCAGTACTTC. Protein: CASSGGTRDIQYF.

The rearrangement uses TRBV2 and TRBJ2-7; 8 nucleotides align to TRBD2. With V trimmed by 8 bases and J by 0 bases, 12 bases remained unmatched. Per the germline V gene, CDR1 is SNHLY and CDR2 is FYNNEI. The CDR3 covers 16 residues. Here the CDR3 reads CASRPRGGFSSYEQYF. CDR3 coding DNA: TGTGCCAGCCGGCCTCGCGGGGGGTTCTCCTCCTACGAGCAGTACTTC.

There are a few counts of this clone. The chain links TRBV7-6 to TRBJ1-1; the D is unclear. The CDR3 length is 15 residues. CDR1 is SGHVS, CDR2 FNYEAQ, per germline. V shed 4 bases and J shed 0 bases, with 12 bases lying between them. The CDR3 sequence: CASSSDGLMNTEAFF. The CDR3 DNA reads TGTGCCAGCAGCTCGGACGGACTCATGAACACTGAAGCTTTCTTT.

The rearrangement uses TRBV28 and TRBJ2-1, with 9 nucleotides matching TRBD2. Looked up from germline, CDR1 is MDHEN and CDR2 is SYDVKM. The junction had 8 bases not matched to a gene; V was cut back by 7 bases and J by 13 bases. The CDR3 has 12 amino acids. The chain's CDR3 is CASKGLAGLQFF. As DNA, the CDR3 is TGTGCCAGCAAGGGGCTAGCGGGGTTACAGTTCTTC.

The genes are TRBV9 and TRBJ2-2; TRBD1 agrees at 7 bases. The CDR3 totals 16 residues. In germline, CDR1 is SGDLS, CDR2 YYNGEE. V was clipped by 6 bases and J by 4 bases; unmatched bases: 12. The CDR3 bases are TGTGCCAGCACCCTAACCGGGACAGCCACCACCGGGGAGCTGTTTTTT. Protein: CASTLTGTATTGELFF.

The chain combines TRBV9 with TRBJ2-1, with D perhaps TRBD2 (5 bases). This CDR3 spans 16 amino acids. CDR1 and CDR2 (germline): SGDLS, YYNGEE. Trimming pared 0 bases from V and 4 bases from J, leaving 14 bases between. This CDR3 is CASSVAITEGYNEQFF. CDR3 DNA sequence: TGTGCCAGCAGCGTAGCTATAACAGAGGGATACAATGAGCAGTTCTTC.

This chain joins TRBV30 and TRBJ2-7; TRBD1 matches at 9 bases. CDR1 is GTSNPN, CDR2 SVGIG, per germline (reference sequence). The CDR3 is made up of 15 amino acids. V shed 4 bases and J 3 bases; nucleotides not matched to a gene: 10. The CDR3 nucleotides are TGTGCCTGGATTAAAACCGGGACAGGGTTCTACGAGCAGTACTTC. Protein product: CAWIKTGTGFYEQYF.

The gene calls are TRBV19 and TRBJ1-6; 7 bases line up with TRBD1. CDR1 is LNHDA and CDR2 is SQIVND in the germline V gene (reference sequence). The CDR3 loop spans 13 amino acids. Trimming took 5 bases from V and 11 from J; bases not matched to a gene: 6. Written as DNA, the CDR3 is TGTGCCAGTAGTTCTCAGGGGGGAACACCCCTCCACTTT. Translation gives CASSSQGGTPLHF. Complete variable domain (other parts from reference TRBV19 and TRBJ1-6): DGGITQSPKYLFRKEGQNVTLSCEQNLNHDAMYWYRQDPGQGLRLIYYSQIVNDFQKGDIAEGYSVSREKKESFPLTVTSAQKNPTAFYLCASSSQGGTPLHFGNGTRLTVT.

The chain employs TRBV10-1 and TRBJ1-1; no firm D call. CDR1 WNHNN and CDR2 SYGVQD come from the germline V gene (reference sequence). Trimming took 4 bases from V and 1 from J, leaving 10 bases between them. This CDR3 is built from 14 residues. The CDR3 loop is CASSVSRGNTEAFF. The CDR3 bases are TGCGCCAGCAGTGTATCTAGAGGGAACACTGAAGCTTTCTTT.

This clone has a handful of counts. The chain uses TRBV6-1 and TRBJ2-7; 11 bases are shared with TRBD1. This CDR3 is 14 amino acids long. The germline gives CDR1 MNHNS, CDR2 SASEGT. V lost 8 bases and J lost 3; bases outside the gene matches: 6. CDR3 sequence reads: CASSGGTGGYEQYF. CDR3 in DNA: TGTGCCAGCTCTGGGGGGACAGGGGGCTACGAGCAGTACTTC.

V gene TRBV5-1 combines with J gene TRBJ1-1; 7 bases are shared with TRBD1. This CDR3 has 14 residues. With V trimmed by 4 bases and J by 6 bases, 9 bases remained unmatched. Germline CDR1 SGHRS, CDR2 YFSETQ. CDR3 bases: TGCGCCAGCAGCCCCCAGACAGGGTTAGCTGAAGCTTTCTTT. Encoded protein: CASSPQTGLAEAFF.

The chain uses TRBV18 and TRBJ1-1, with TRBD1 identical over 8 bases. Germline V gene sequence: CDR1 KGHSH, CDR2 LQKENI. With V trimmed by 0 bases and J by 4 bases, 4 bases remained unmatched. The CDR3 contains 15 residues. CDR3 bases: TGTGCCAGCTCACCACCGGTCAGGGGGCTCACTGAAGCTTTCTTT. This codes for CASSPPVRGLTEAFF. Drawing the rest from reference TRBV18 and TRBJ1-1, the complete variable domain is NAGVMQNPRHLVRRRGQEARLRCSPMKGHSHVYWYRQLPEEGLKFMVYLQKENIIDESGMPKERFSAEFPKEGPSILRIQQVVRGDSAAYFCASSPPVRGLTEAFFGQGTRLTVV.